The entry that follows covers one T cell receptor beta chain sequence. Its target is unknown. The sample is drawn from a study of OX40 agonist ivuxolimab in advanced cancers. Only in-frame clones appear in the TCRdb table, and some are missing; sequencing was by immunoSEQ multiplex PCR. The sample shows under 12,000 clones, more than 75% of them seen only once. The study's findings and limits: The mean number of expanded clones was higher in CD8+ T cells than in CD4+. In the expanded peripheral T cells, antigen specificity was never determined. Dosing at 0.1 to 3.0 mg/kg was accompanied by clonal expansion of CD4+ and CD8+ blood T cells by week 6.

The CDR3 has 15 amino acids. CDR1 is LNHDA and CDR2 is SQIVND in the germline V gene (reference sequence). The V end lost 1 base, the J end lost 3 bases, and 10 bases lay between the germline ends. The rearrangement links TRBV19 to TRBJ2-1, with D uncertain. The source was CD4+ or CD8+ T cells sorted from blood, collected in a trial of the OX40 agonist ivuxolimab. This receptor was identified in an adult with an advanced solid tumor such as melanoma, head and neck, liver or kidney cancer. DNA for the CDR3: TGTGCCAGTAGTATAGGCCAGTCCCTCTACAATGAGCAGTTCTTC. Amino acid sequence: CASSIGQSLYNEQFF.